These T cell receptor beta chains were read from a single sample in a study of Graves' ophthalmopathy and Graves' hyperthyroidism. MiXCR was run by TCRdb on the multiplex PCR reads, yielding one entry per CDR3 protein. The sample lists about 620,000 distinct CDR3 sequences; 22% were seen once. The sequenced material came from peripheral blood. These receptors were collected from a woman aged 18-29 years with stable Graves' hyperthyroidism. Some clones in this sample may be carry-over from other donors' samples. The CDR3 runs from the conserved cysteine through the conserved F or W. The D gene is left open where the match is weak. Size values are once, few and many counts, or a class for expanded clones, and some rows have none.

D gene,V gene,clone size,J gene,CDR3 length,CDR3 DNA,CDR3 protein
-,TRBV27,many,TRBJ1-2,15,TGTGCCAGCAGTTTTGAGGGGGTATCTTCGGGGGGCTACACCTTC,CASSFEGVSSGGYTF
-,TRBV12-3/TRBV12-4,many,TRBJ2-7,16,TGTGCCAGCAGTGGCCTTGCGGCAGGGACATCCTACGAGCAGTACTTC,CASSGLAAGTSYEQYF
TRBD1,TRBV15,many,TRBJ2-4,17,TGTGCCACCAGCAGAGAGGGGGACAGACCAGCCAAAAACATTCAGTACTTC,CATSREGDRPAKNIQYF
-,TRBV6-1,-,TRBJ1-1,14,TGTGCCAGCAGTGTTCATACAGGGAACACTGAAGCTTTCTTT,CASSVHTGNTEAFF
TRBD1,TRBV29-1,-,TRBJ2-7,13,TGCAGCGTCACTGGACAGGGGGGGTACGAGCAGTACTTC,CSVTGQGGYEQYF
TRBD1,TRBV5-1,-,TRBJ1-1,14,TGCGCCAGCAGCTGGAGGGCAGGGGGCACTGAAGCTTTCTTT,CASSWRAGGTEAFF
-,TRBV12-3/TRBV12-4,-,TRBJ1-1,16,TGTGCCAGCAGAAACCAGCTGGGCCCTCAGGGGACTGAAGCTTTCTTT,CASRNQLGPQGTEAFF
TRBD2,TRBV6-5,-,TRBJ2-7,15,TGTGCCAGCAGTTACTTTCGCGGGGGGTCCTACGAGCAGTACTTC,CASSYFRGGSYEQYF
-,TRBV4-1,-,TRBJ1-2,15,TGCGCCAGCAGCGAGGGGGGCAGGGCTAACTATGGCTACACCTTC,CASSEGGRANYGYTF
-,TRBV6-2/TRBV6-3,few,TRBJ1-6,15,TGTGCCAGCAGTTACTCGAATACGGGAATAAAACCCCTCCACTTT,CASSYSNTGIKPLHF
-,TRBV6-1,-,TRBJ1-1,15,TGTGCCAGTGGACGGGTCGAAGGCGTGAACACTGAAGCTTTCTTT,CASGRVEGVNTEAFF
-,TRBV20-1,many,TRBJ2-7,13,TGCAGTGCAGACACGGACGCATTCTACGAGCAGTACTTC,CSADTDAFYEQYF
-,TRBV7-8,few,TRBJ2-7,13,TGTGCCAGCAGCTCCCGGCGCTCCTACGAGCAGTACTTC,CASSSRRSYEQYF
-,TRBV6-5,many,TRBJ1-1,15,TGTGCCAGCAGTACCTCGGATGGGGGCCGAGCTGAAGCTTTCTTT,CASSTSDGGRAEAFF
-,TRBV24-1,many,TRBJ1-5,14,TGTGCCACCAGCCAAGGAGATAGCAATCAGCCCCAGCATTTT,CATSQGDSNQPQHF
TRBD1,TRBV6-5,many,TRBJ1-2,14,TGTGCCAGCAGTTACGGGGGACAGAAGTATGGCTACACCTTC,CASSYGGQKYGYTF
TRBD1,TRBV12-3/TRBV12-4,many,TRBJ1-5,14,TGTGCCAGCACCTCCCCAGGGGGCGGACAGCCCCAGCATTTT,CASTSPGGGQPQHF
-,TRBV11-2,many,TRBJ1-5,17,TGTGCCAGCAGCTATCGTGTGGGACACCCGGCGGGGCAGCCCCAGCATTTT,CASSYRVGHPAGQPQHF
-,TRBV4-1,many,TRBJ1-2,15,TGCGCCAGCAGCCAAGCCCTGGCAGGGACCTATGGCTACACCTTC,CASSQALAGTYGYTF
-,TRBV12-3/TRBV12-4,-,TRBJ1-1,17,TGTGCCAGCAGTTTCTCCCGGATGCGGGGCCCCAACTCTGAAGCTTTCTTT,CASSFSRMRGPNSEAFF
TRBD1,TRBV6-5,-,TRBJ2-7,17,TGTGCCAGCAGTTACAGCCCGGACAGGGCCGTCTCCTACGAGCAGTACTTC,CASSYSPDRAVSYEQYF
-,TRBV20-1,many,TRBJ1-3,14,TGCAGTGCTAGTCCGGGTTACTCTGGAAACACCATATATTTT,CSASPGYSGNTIYF
-,TRBV11-2,-,TRBJ2-6,19,TGTGCCAGCAGACTCTTCGGGGGGCTCCCTCACTCTGGGGCCAACGTCCTGACTTTC,CASRLFGGLPHSGANVLTF